These 22 T cell receptor beta chains were sequenced from one sample in a study of metastatic and nonmetastatic thyroid tumors. No patient had received any treatment before thyroid surgery. TCRdb reprocessed the PCR reads via MiXCR. The repertoire consists of tens of thousands of clones, with approximately 13% occurring once and the leading ten covering approximately 17%. The sequenced sample consisted of blood. The receptor set was obtained from a female donor with papillary thyroid cancer or a benign thyroid nodule (not recorded which). Some clones in this sample may be carry-over from other donors' samples.

This clone appeared many times. The rearrangement uses TRBV18 and TRBJ1-5; D call uncertain. The CDR3 runs to 14 residues. The V gene's germline CDR1 is KGHSH and CDR2 LQKENI. Between the trimmed V and J ends, which lost 10 bases and 7 bases, there was a span of 20 bases. As DNA, the CDR3 is TGTGCCACCCCGGCGGTTCCTGGCGCGCAGCCCCAGCATTTT. Translated: CATPAVPGAQPQHF.

This clone qualifies as medium-sized. The chain links TRBV11-2 to TRBJ2-7, with 8 bases lining up with TRBD1. CDR3 length: 16 residues. Unmatched junction bases numbered 7, after V lost 1 base and J lost 2 bases. CDR1 and CDR2 from the germline V gene are SGHAT and FQNNGV. The CDR3, as DNA: TGTGCCAGCAGCTTAGTCCCGGGACAGGCCCCCTACGAGCAGTACTTC. It translates to CASSLVPGQAPYEQYF.

Comments on this clone: The junction departs from the called germline gene at one end, perhaps through a read error. This chain links TRBV6-1 with TRBJ1-1; no clear D gene. The germline CDR1 and CDR2 sequences are MNHNS and SASEGT. CDR3 size: 14 residues. The CDR3 here is CASSDRPMNTEASF. DNA of the CDR3: TGTGCCAGCAGTGACAGACCCATGAACACTGAAGCTTCCTTT.

This clone has a count of ten or more. The chain employs TRBV27 and TRBJ2-5, with 9 bases lining up with TRBD2. CDR1 and CDR2 (germline): MNHEY, SMNVEV (reference sequence). V trimming: 6 bases; J trimming: 0 bases; junction bases outside the gene matches: 11. The CDR3 contains 17 residues. The CDR3 is CASSLGAGGIYQETQYF. The CDR3 DNA reads as TGTGCCAGCAGCCTTGGGGCGGGAGGGATTTACCAAGAGACCCAGTACTTC.

This clone has at least ten counts. The chain carries TRBV7-9 and TRBJ1-1; D gene uncertain. CDR1 SEHNR and CDR2 FQNEAQ come from the germline V gene (reference sequence). The CDR3 spans 16 residues. V lost 4 bases to trimming and J lost 0 bases, with 15 bases between them. CDR3 DNA: TGTGCCAGCAGCTCTAGGTCCGGCGCTATGAACACTGAAGCTTTCTTT. Translating gives CASSSRSGAMNTEAFF.

This clone has a count of ten or more. The chain couples TRBV19 to TRBJ1-6; D unresolved. V dropped 3 bases and J dropped 5 bases, with 8 bases sitting between them. Germline assignment: CDR1 LNHDA and CDR2 SQIVND (reference sequence). The CDR3 is 14 residues long. DNA of the CDR3: TGTGCCAGTAGTATCAGCGCAAATAATTCACCCCTCCACTTT. Protein: CASSISANNSPLHF.

This clone was seen at least ten times. The V and J genes are TRBV2 and TRBJ2-3; weak D call: TRBD2 (6 bases). CDR3 length: 14 amino acids. V was cut by 4 bases and J by 0 bases, with 8 bases left in between. Germline CDR1 SNHLY, CDR2 FYNNEI. CDR3 loop: CASSAGGSTDTQYF. The CDR3 region has the DNA TGTGCCAGCAGTGCAGGAGGGAGCACAGATACGCAGTATTTT.

In this sample, this clone turned up many times. The chain is built from TRBV6-2 or TRBV6-3 and TRBJ2-1; TRBD1 matches 9 bases. J gave up 6 bases and V 6 bases, and 15 bases lay outside the gene matches. CDR3 length equals 17 residues. Per germline, CDR1 MNHEY and CDR2 SVGEGT. The CDR3 is CASRHRRDRGLTNEQFF. Written as DNA, the CDR3 is TGTGCCAGCAGACACAGGCGAGACAGGGGGTTAACCAATGAGCAGTTCTTC.

This clone was detected only a few times. Other DNA sequences in this sample translate to the same CDR3. The chain joins TRBV7-9 to TRBJ2-1; possible D gene TRBD2, 5 bases. Germline loops: CDR1 SEHNR, CDR2 FQNEAQ (reference sequence). V gave up 5 bases and J gave up 9 bases, with 11 bases separating them. CDR3 length: 12 amino acids. The CDR3 DNA reads TGTGCCAGCAGCCGGGGTGGCTGTGAGCAGTTCTTC. Its translation: CASSRGGCEQFF.

This clone was seen just once. The chain links TRBV5-1 to TRBJ2-1; 14 bases are a match to TRBD2. V dropped 7 bases and J dropped 8; count of bases not matched to a gene: 11. Per germline, CDR1 SGHRS and CDR2 YFSETQ. The length of the CDR3 is 16 residues. CDR3 coding DNA: TGCGCCAGCTCCCTGCGACTAGCGGGGGGGAGCGATGAGCAGTTCTTC. Protein sequence: CASSLRLAGGSDEQFF.

In its sample, this clone was seen many times. Just one base apart from a much larger clone, this may be a read error. The chain employs TRBV11-2 and TRBJ2-3, with 7 bases fitting TRBD1. The CDR3 runs 16 residues. The germline V gene encodes CDR1 SGHAT and CDR2 FQNNGV. Written as DNA, the CDR3 is TGTGTCAGCAGCTTTACCGGGACAGAAATCACAGATACGCAGTATTTT. It translates to CVSSFTGTEITDTQYF.

This clone was counted at least ten times. This sample also contains other DNA sequences that code for the same CDR3. The V call is TRBV10-3, the J call TRBJ2-3; 12 nucleotides align to TRBD2. Germline-derived CDR1 and CDR2 are ENHRY and SYGVKD. The CDR3 is made up of 15 amino acids. The V gene end was trimmed by 4 bases and the J gene end by 4 bases; junction bases not matched to a gene: 3. The DNA for the CDR3 is TGTGCCATCAGTGCGACTAGCGGGAGTGCAGATACGCAGTATTTT. This sequence encodes CAISATSGSADTQYF.

This clone ranks as medium-sized. The V gene is TRBV6-1, the J gene TRBJ1-5; 7 bases align to TRBD1. V trimming: 1 base; J trimming: 5 bases; junction bases outside the gene matches: 5. The CDR3 totals 15 residues. Looked up from germline, CDR1 is MNHNS and CDR2 is SASEGT. The CDR3 nucleotides read TGTGCCAGCAGTGAAGGGGAGGGGGCCTATCAGCCCCAGCATTTT. Translating it yields CASSEGEGAYQPQHF.

This clone was observed at least ten times. The chain has TRBV19 and TRBJ2-1; D unresolved. The CDR3 spans 15 residues. The germline gives CDR1 LNHDA, CDR2 SQIVND (reference sequence). Trimming took 5 bases from V and 3 from J, leaving 14 bases between them. The CDR3 bases are TGTGCCAGTAGTCCGGAAATCACCTTCTACAATGAGCAGTTCTTC. It is translated as CASSPEITFYNEQFF.

This clone was observed at least ten times. The V gene is TRBV29-1, the J gene TRBJ1-2; 9 bases match TRBD1. CDR1 is SQVTM, CDR2 ANQGSEA, per germline. The V gene end was trimmed by 6 bases and the J gene end by 5 bases; junction bases not matched to a gene: 13. The CDR3 covers 15 residues. The CDR3 coding sequence is TGCAGCGTACCGGGACAGGGAGTCCCTTCGTATGGCTACACCTTC. Protein: CSVPGQGVPSYGYTF.

This clone was observed at least ten times. The chain's CDR3 is CASSSHRTGGGGDQYF. CDR3 DNA: TGTGCCAGCAGTTCGCATCGGACTGGCGGCGGGGGGGACCAGTACTTC. The chain couples TRBV6-2 or TRBV6-3 to TRBJ2-5, with 9 nucleotides matching TRBD2. V trimming: 4 bases; J trimming: 10 bases; junction bases outside the gene matches: 16. The CDR3 consists of 16 residues. CDR1 and CDR2 (germline): MNHEY, SVGEGT.

The sample holds many counts of this clone. Written as DNA, the CDR3 is TGTGCCAGCTCTACGGGGGTAGCCAAAAACATTCAGTACTTC. Amino acids: CASSTGVAKNIQYF. The rearrangement joins TRBV18 to TRBJ2-4, with D tentatively TRBD2 (6 bases). This CDR3 comprises 14 residues. V was pared by 6 bases and J by 0 bases, with 9 bases between. In germline, CDR1 is KGHSH, CDR2 LQKENI.

This clone was found many times. The chain has TRBV7-9 and TRBJ2-1; the D gene is possibly TRBD1 (6 bases). Germline V CDR1 and CDR2: SEHNR, FQNEAQ (reference sequence). The length of the CDR3 is 15 residues. V was cut by 1 base and J by 7 bases, with 14 bases left in between. The CDR3 nucleotides are TGTGCCAGCAGCTTAGTTCTGGCCAGGGGTAATGAGCAGTTCTTC. Amino acids: CASSLVLARGNEQFF.

This clone was counted ten times or more. The chain recombines TRBV6-2 or TRBV6-3 with TRBJ2-7; 12 nucleotides match TRBD2. V shed 6 bases, J shed 4 bases, and the junction held 4 bases outside the gene matches. The V gene's germline CDR1 is MNHEY and CDR2 SVGEGT. The CDR3 covers 14 residues. The CDR3 coding sequence is TGTGCCAGCAGGACTAGCGGGAGTCGGTACGAGCAGTACTTC. Encoded protein: CASRTSGSRYEQYF.

This clone appeared many times. The genes are TRBV3-1 and TRBJ2-2; 8 nucleotides line up with TRBD1. This CDR3 is built from 13 residues. CDR1 is LGHDT, CDR2 YNNKEL, per germline (reference sequence). With 6 bases clipped from V and 5 bases from J, the junction kept 2 bases outside the gene matches. Here the CDR3 reads CASRTGVTGELFF. The DNA for the CDR3 is TGTGCCAGCAGGACAGGGGTTACCGGGGAGCTGTTTTTT.

This clone came up many times. The rearrangement uses TRBV10-3 and TRBJ2-3, with D hard to call. Germline V CDR1 and CDR2: ENHRY, SYGVKD. There are 14 residues in the CDR3. Trimming pared 6 bases from V and 0 bases from J, leaving 10 bases between. CDR3 nucleotides: TGTGCCATCAGCAGGACCCAAAGCACAGATACGCAGTATTTT. Translation: CAISRTQSTDTQYF.

This clone was detected many times. Distinct nucleotide sequences in the sample also encode this CDR3. The J gene is TRBJ2-3, the V gene TRBV3-1; D unresolved. CDR1 is LGHDT, CDR2 YNNKEL, per germline (reference sequence). V was clipped by 4 bases and J by 4 bases, with 12 bases between them. The CDR3 has 14 residues. The CDR3 is CASSPLMGADTQYF. The CDR3 nucleotides read TGTGCCAGCAGCCCTCTGATGGGCGCAGATACGCAGTATTTT.